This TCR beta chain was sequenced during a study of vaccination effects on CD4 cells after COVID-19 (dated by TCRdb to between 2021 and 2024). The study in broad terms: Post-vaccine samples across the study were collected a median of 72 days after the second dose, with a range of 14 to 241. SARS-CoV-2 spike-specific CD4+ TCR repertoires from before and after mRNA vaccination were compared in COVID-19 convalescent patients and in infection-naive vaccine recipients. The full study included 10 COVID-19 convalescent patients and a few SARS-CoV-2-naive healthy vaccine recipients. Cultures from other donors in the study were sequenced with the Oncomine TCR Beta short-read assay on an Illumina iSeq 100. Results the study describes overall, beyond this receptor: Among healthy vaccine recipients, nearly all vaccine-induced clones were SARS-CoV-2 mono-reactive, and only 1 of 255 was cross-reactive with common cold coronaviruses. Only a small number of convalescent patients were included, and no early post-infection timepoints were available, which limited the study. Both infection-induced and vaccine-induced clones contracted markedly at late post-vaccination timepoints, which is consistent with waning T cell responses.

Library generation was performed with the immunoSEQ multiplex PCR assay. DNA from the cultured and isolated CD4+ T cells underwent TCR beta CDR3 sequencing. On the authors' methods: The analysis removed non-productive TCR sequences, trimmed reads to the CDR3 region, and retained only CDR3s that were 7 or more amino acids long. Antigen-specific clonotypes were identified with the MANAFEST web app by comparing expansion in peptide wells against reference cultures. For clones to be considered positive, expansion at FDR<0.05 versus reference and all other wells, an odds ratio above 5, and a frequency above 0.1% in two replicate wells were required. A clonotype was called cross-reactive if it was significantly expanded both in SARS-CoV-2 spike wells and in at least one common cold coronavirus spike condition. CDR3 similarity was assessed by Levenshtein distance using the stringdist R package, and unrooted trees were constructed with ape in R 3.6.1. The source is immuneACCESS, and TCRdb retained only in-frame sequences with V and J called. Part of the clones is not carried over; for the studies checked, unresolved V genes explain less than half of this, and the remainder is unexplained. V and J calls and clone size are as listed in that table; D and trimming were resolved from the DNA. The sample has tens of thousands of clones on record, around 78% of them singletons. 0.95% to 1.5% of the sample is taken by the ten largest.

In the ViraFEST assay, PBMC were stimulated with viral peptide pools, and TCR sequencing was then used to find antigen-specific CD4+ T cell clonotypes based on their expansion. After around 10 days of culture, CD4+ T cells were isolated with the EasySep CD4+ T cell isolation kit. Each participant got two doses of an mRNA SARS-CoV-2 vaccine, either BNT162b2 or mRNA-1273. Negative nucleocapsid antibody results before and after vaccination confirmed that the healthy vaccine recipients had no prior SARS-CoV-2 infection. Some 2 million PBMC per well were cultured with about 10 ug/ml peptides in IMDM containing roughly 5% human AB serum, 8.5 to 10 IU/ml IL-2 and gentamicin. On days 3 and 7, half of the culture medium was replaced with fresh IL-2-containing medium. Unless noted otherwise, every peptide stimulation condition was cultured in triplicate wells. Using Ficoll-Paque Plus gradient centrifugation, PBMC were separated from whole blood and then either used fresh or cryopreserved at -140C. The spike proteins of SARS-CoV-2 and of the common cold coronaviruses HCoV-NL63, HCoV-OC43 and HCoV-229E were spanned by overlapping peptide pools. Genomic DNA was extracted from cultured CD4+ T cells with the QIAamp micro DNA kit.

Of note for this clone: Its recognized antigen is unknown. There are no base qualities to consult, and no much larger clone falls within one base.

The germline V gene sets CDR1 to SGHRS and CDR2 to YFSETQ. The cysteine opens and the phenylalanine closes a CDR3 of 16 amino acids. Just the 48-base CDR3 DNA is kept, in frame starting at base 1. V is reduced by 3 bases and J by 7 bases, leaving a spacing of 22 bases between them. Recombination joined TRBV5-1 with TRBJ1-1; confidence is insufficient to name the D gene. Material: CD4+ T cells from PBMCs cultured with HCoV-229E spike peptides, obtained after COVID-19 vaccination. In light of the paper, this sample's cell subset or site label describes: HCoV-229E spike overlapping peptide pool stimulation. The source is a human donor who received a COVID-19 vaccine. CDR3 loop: CASSSLVTAVGFEAFF. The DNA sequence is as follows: TGCGCCAGCAGCTCGCTCGTGACGGCAGTTGGGTTTGAAGCTTTCTTT.